This T cell receptor (beta chain) was retrieved from a study of regulatory T cells in long-lasting Graves disease. Broader study findings: Persistent cases favored TRBV28, TRBJ1-2 and TRBJ2-5. Possibly, too few samples lowered accuracy.

Germline CDR1 and CDR2: DFQATT and SNEGSKA (reference sequence). This CDR3 region has 13 residues. The time point here: newly diagnosed GD, antithyroid drugs for less than 3 months. Preparation of the TCR library used RNA extracted from PBMCs. As to this clonotype: The antigen remains unidentified. Being one base from a much bigger clone, this may be a read error.

In building TCR beta libraries, iRepertoire HTBI primers were used together with Arm-PCR of CDR3 regions. The authors' processing: Looking across samples, the authors found 55 to 80 TRBV and some 15 TRBJ segments. TCRdb recomputed calls from the multiplex PCR reads with MiXCR, one row per CDR3 protein. None of the V and J calls come from the authors' own analysis; TCRdb made them. The repertoire holds some 490,000 distinct CDR3 sequences, 12% seen once, with around 9.3% in the top ten. These data were also reused for a study on T cells in Graves' hyperthyroidism and ophthalmopathy. That report adds: The HTBI set primed first-round TCR CDR3 RT-PCR.

The chain combines TRBV20-1 with TRBJ1-1; weak D call: TRBD1 (6 bases). The sample consisted of peripheral blood mononuclear cells (PBMCs), taken at new diagnosis, from a patient treated with antithyroid drugs. This clonotype originated in a woman aged 30 to 39 with Graves disease. The CDR3 here is CSAILQGDTEALF. In DNA form, the CDR3 reads TGCAGTGCTATCCTACAGGGCGACACTGAAGCTCTCTTT.